This T cell receptor (beta chain) was documented in a study of human T cells and chemical hapten exposure. Time point given: patch test 3, about 24 weeks after DPC sensitization. Noted treatment: therapeutic diphenylcyclopropenone sensitization with weekly scalp DPC. V was pared by 11 bases and J by 1 base, with 9 bases between. The germline CDR1 and CDR2 sequences are ENHRY and SYGVKD. CDR3 length: 11 residues. TCRdb redid the calling of the RACE reads with MiXCR, one entry per CDR3 protein. The repertoire holds about 82,000 distinct CDR3 sequences, 10% to 15% seen once, with around 5.8% in the top ten.

This TCR was recovered from a woman in her 50s with alopecia areata. Some clones in this sample may be carry-over from other donors' samples. The chain combines TRBV10-3 with TRBJ2-7; D not resolved. The sample here was whole blood, taken in connection with sensitization to the hapten diphenylcyclopropenone (DPC). CDR3 nucleotide sequence: TGTGCCGTCTACGGTTCCTACGAGCAGTACTTC. This codes for CAVYGSYEQYF.